The 17 T cell receptor beta chains below come from one sample, sequenced in a study of vaccination effects on CD4 cells after COVID-19. No antigens are known for them. The data were produced by immunoSEQ multiplex PCR, yet TCRdb's version contains in-frame clones alone and is incomplete. The table includes tens of thousands of clones, roughly 73% detected once. CD4+ T cells specific for antigen were expanded with viral peptide pools by the ViraFEST assay before sequencing. Following culture for around 10 days, CD4+ T cells were isolated. Each participant received a vaccine that was either BNT162b2 or mRNA-1273, given as two doses. The sample was CD4+ T cells from PBMCs cultured with HCoV-OC43 spike peptides, taken after COVID-19 vaccination. The subset is: HCoV-OC43 spike overlapping peptide pool stimulation. Receptors originate from a human donor who received a COVID-19 vaccine.

The chain has TRBV5-1 and TRBJ1-4, with unresolved D. Looked up from germline, CDR1 is SGHRS and CDR2 is YFSETQ. Deletions cut 3 bases from V and 4 bases from J, with 7 bases between. This CDR3 spans 13 amino acids. CDR3 nucleotides: TGCGCCAGCAGCTCCAGCAATAATGAAAAACTGTTTTTT. This encodes CASSSSNNEKLFF.

This clone has only a few counts. The chain links TRBV19 to TRBJ2-2; D gene ambiguous. The CDR3 has 12 amino acids. V was shortened by 3 bases and J by 8 bases, with 7 bases between the two germline ends. Germline assignment: CDR1 LNHDA and CDR2 SQIVND (reference sequence). The CDR3 loop reads CASSIDQGELFF. DNA of the CDR3: TGTGCCAGTAGTATCGATCAAGGGGAGCTGTTTTTT.

This chain links TRBV6-5 with TRBJ2-5, with TRBD2 matching 11 bases. Germline V gene sequence: CDR1 MNHEY, CDR2 SVGAGI. The trim removed 6 bases at V and 5 bases at J, leaving 8 bases unmatched. The CDR3 loop spans 15 amino acids. In nucleotides, the CDR3 is TGTGCCAGCAGGACTTCTAGCGGGGGGTTGGAGACCCAGTACTTC. Amino acid sequence: CASRTSSGGLETQYF.

This chain joins TRBV5-1 and TRBJ2-7; TRBD1 might be the D (5 bases). Germline CDR1 is SGHRS and CDR2 is YFSETQ. The CDR3 length is 16 residues. The CDR3 DNA reads as TGCGCCAGCAGCTTGGCATGCGGAAAAATGGGGCAGAACGGAAACGTC. Its translation: CASSLACGKMGQNGNV.

V gene TRBV9 combines with J gene TRBJ2-2; D gene uncertain. V lost 0 bases and J lost 8, with 8 bases in between. Germline-derived CDR1 and CDR2 are SGDLS and YYNGEE. This CDR3 is 13 amino acids long. The CDR3 sequence is CASSVGVSGELFF. The DNA for the CDR3 is TGTGCCAGCAGCGTAGGTGTATCTGGGGAGCTGTTTTTT. Full variable domain (remainder filled in from reference TRBV9 and TRBJ2-2): DSGVTQTPKHLITATGQRVTLRCSPRSGDLSVYWYQQSLDQGLQFLIQYYNGEERAKGNILERFSAQQFPDLHSELNLSSLELGDSALYFCASSVGVSGELFFGEGSRLTVL.

The chain recombines TRBV5-1 with TRBJ2-5; 10 bases map to TRBD1. Germline values: CDR1 SGHRS, CDR2 YFSETQ. This CDR3 is 15 amino acids long. J gave up 1 base and V 4 bases, and 4 bases lay outside the gene matches. The CDR3 loop reads CASSPRTGGQETQYF. CDR3 nucleotides: TGCGCCAGCAGCCCGAGGACAGGGGGCCAAGAGACCCAGTACTTC.

CDR3 loop: CASSPGRVGNEQFF. The DNA for the CDR3 is TGCGCCAGCAGCCCGGGACGGGTGGGCAATGAGCAGTTCTTC. This chain connects TRBV5-1 to TRBJ2-1; D is possibly TRBD1 or TRBD2 (5 bases each). The germline V gene has CDR1 SGHRS and CDR2 YFSETQ. This CDR3 is 14 amino acids long. V gave up 4 bases and J gave up 6 bases, with 14 bases separating them.

This clone appeared once. CDR3 coding DNA: TGTGCCAGCAGTTGGTCTAGCGGGGGGTCTGCAGAGTTCTTC. Translation gives CASSWSSGGSAEFF. The chain has TRBV6-2 or TRBV6-3 and TRBJ2-1, with TRBD2 matching over 11 bases. Germline CDR1 is MNHEY and CDR2 is SVGEGT. The CDR3 contains 14 residues. J was trimmed by 14 bases and V by 4 bases; bases with no gene match: 10.

The J gene is TRBJ1-4, the V gene TRBV2; a weak D match, TRBD1 (6 bases). This CDR3 spans 14 amino acids. The V end was cut by 5 bases, the J end by 3 bases, with 10 bases between. Germline lookup yields CDR1 SNHLY and CDR2 FYNNEI. CDR3 amino acids: CASSRTVSNEKLFF. As DNA, the CDR3 is TGTGCCAGCAGTAGGACAGTCTCTAATGAAAAACTGTTTTTT.

CDR3 residues: CASSPAGTSGGRIETQYF. CDR3 bases: TGTGCCAGCAGCCCCGCCGGGACTAGCGGGGGCCGGATAGAGACCCAGTACTTC. This chain uses TRBV5-5 with TRBJ2-5; TRBD2 matches at 14 bases. The CDR3 has 18 amino acids. Looked up from germline, CDR1 is SGHKS and CDR2 is YYEKEE (reference sequence). J gave up 4 bases and V 4 bases, and 12 bases lay outside the gene matches.

This clone has a single count. The chain employs TRBV5-4 and TRBJ1-5; TRBD1 agrees at 10 bases. V shed 0 bases, J shed 4 bases, and the junction held 10 bases outside the gene matches. The germline gives CDR1 SGHNT, CDR2 YYREEE (reference sequence). The CDR3 totals 18 residues. CDR3 sequence: CASSLGPGTGVSNQPQHF. The CDR3 DNA reads as TGTGCCAGCAGCTTGGGCCCCGGGACAGGGGTAAGTAATCAGCCCCAGCATTTT.

V is TRBV5-1 and J is TRBJ1-1; 8 bases line up with TRBD1. CDR1 and CDR2 (germline): SGHRS, YFSETQ. The CDR3 is made up of 15 amino acids. Unmatched junction bases numbered 3, after V lost 1 base and J lost 1 base. The CDR3 is CASSLTGGTNTEAFF. For the CDR3, the DNA is TGCGCCAGCAGCTTGACAGGGGGGACGAACACTGAAGCTTTCTTT. Together with reference TRBV5-1 and TRBJ1-1, the CDR3 gives the full variable domain: KAGVTQTPRYLIKTRGQQVTLSCSPISGHRSVSWYQQTPGQGLQFLFEYFSETQRNKGNFPGRFSGRQFSNSRSEMNVSTLELGDSALYLCASSLTGGTNTEAFFGQGTRLTVV.

The V gene is TRBV3-1 (or the pseudogene TRBV3-2), the J gene TRBJ1-5; unclear D gene. This CDR3 is built from 13 residues. The germline V and J ends were trimmed by 2 bases and 6 bases, with 8 bases remaining between them. Germline V lookup: CDR1 LGHDT, CDR2 YNNKEL (reference sequence). The CDR3 nucleotides read TGTGCCAGCAGCCAAAACGACGTTCAGCCCCAGCATTTT. Protein sequence: CASSQNDVQPQHF.

The chain recombines TRBV5-4 with TRBJ1-1; D uncertain. Per the germline V gene, CDR1 is SGHNT and CDR2 is YYREEE (reference sequence). The CDR3 contains 13 residues. V lost 0 bases, J lost 5 bases, and 8 bases lay in between. The CDR3 is CASSLGLRTEAFF. CDR3 in DNA: TGTGCCAGCAGCTTGGGGCTCAGGACTGAAGCTTTCTTT.

This clone has only a few counts. The chain links TRBV7-2 to TRBJ1-2; D is unresolved. The V end was cut by 6 bases, the J end by 6 bases, with 23 bases between. The length of the CDR3 is 16 residues. The germline V gene has CDR1 SGHTA and CDR2 FQGNSA. Written as DNA, the CDR3 is TGTGCCAGCAGACCAAAAAGGGTGGACGGGCTGAATGGCTACACCTTC. Its translation is CASRPKRVDGLNGYTF.

This clone was seen only a few times. The chain has TRBV6-2 or TRBV6-3 and TRBJ1-6; D is perhaps TRBD1 (6 bases). This CDR3 has 14 residues. Germline CDR1 reads MNHEY; CDR2 reads SVGEGT. The V end was cut by 6 bases, the J end by 8 bases, with 14 bases between. CDR3 amino acids: CASSSRDIHSPLHF. The CDR3 DNA is TGTGCCAGCAGCAGCCGGGACATTCATTCACCCCTCCACTTT.

This chain uses TRBV30 with TRBJ2-5; 15 bases match TRBD2. CDR1 and CDR2 (germline): GTSNPN, SVGIG (reference sequence). V was pared by 5 bases and J by 5 bases, with 3 bases of the junction left unmatched. The CDR3 sequence is 14 residues long. The CDR3: CAWSGLAGGETQYF. In DNA form, the CDR3 reads TGTGCCTGGTCCGGACTAGCGGGGGGGGAGACCCAGTACTTC.